This T cell receptor beta chain stems from a study of blood T cell repertoires in COVID-19. Looking at the study overall: Collection of acute and convalescent COVID-19 samples took place in the United States, Italy and Spain. PBMCs, B-cell-depleted T cells, or T cells provided the cDNA or gDNA that made up the material.

Germline V lookup: CDR1 SGHRS, CDR2 YFSETQ. With 6 bases clipped from V and 7 bases from J, the junction kept 10 bases outside the gene matches. The CDR3 spans 15 residues. In the study's own analysis: Amplification of reference gene primers was used by the study to estimate nucleated cell counts. The method was immunoSEQ multiplex PCR; TCRdb's version includes in-frame clones alone and lacks a portion of them. The DNA was the basis for D and trimming; V, J and clone size are from that table. The profile shows about 47,000 clones, approximately 89% of them singletons. The V gene is TRBV5-1, the J gene TRBJ2-1; 10 bases agree with TRBD2. The sample was peripheral blood. The sequence was obtained from an elderly man with active or convalescent COVID-19. The CDR3 is CASTPSSGSWNEQFF. Here the CDR3 DNA reads TGCGCCAGCACCCCATCTAGCGGGAGTTGGAATGAGCAGTTCTTC.